The 22 T cell receptor beta chains listed next were all sequenced from one sample in a study of cytomegalovirus exposure and HLA in healthy donors. PCR was performed using 60 Vbeta and 13 Jbeta primers. Here immunoSEQ multiplex PCR was the method, and the copy in TCRdb shows in-frame clones only, minus some. The sample carries about 36,000 clones, more than 60% recorded once. The sample comprised PBMCs. These receptors all stem from a man aged 30 to 39 in good health and CMV-seronegative.

The chain has TRBV6-5 and TRBJ1-5; possible D gene TRBD1, 5 bases. Germline loops: CDR1 MNHEY, CDR2 SVGAGI. The V end was cut by 6 bases, the J end by 9 bases, with 15 bases between. The CDR3 is made up of 13 amino acids. This CDR3 is CASRAHRYGPQHF. The CDR3 DNA reads TGTGCCAGCAGAGCTCACAGGTACGGGCCCCAGCATTTT.

The V and J genes are TRBV20-1 and TRBJ1-3; D gene ambiguous. Deletions cut 2 bases from V and 8 bases from J, with 7 bases between. This CDR3 region has 11 residues. Germline CDR1 is DFQATT and CDR2 is SNEGSKA (reference sequence). The CDR3 loop reads CSARFTDTIYF. The DNA for the CDR3 is TGCAGTGCTAGATTCACAGACACCATATATTTT.

This clone came up a few times. V and J are TRBV6-6 and TRBJ2-6; D unresolved. The length of the CDR3 is 15 residues. V dropped 7 bases and J dropped 2 bases, with 12 bases sitting between them. Germline V gene lookup returns CDR1 MNHNY and CDR2 SVGAGI (reference sequence). For the CDR3, the DNA is TGTGCCAGCAACGAGAGGTGGGCTGGGGCCAACGTCCTGACTTTC. This encodes CASNERWAGANVLTF.

This clone was seen a single time. V usage is TRBV6-1 and J usage is TRBJ2-5, with 7 bases that match TRBD1. The CDR3 runs 14 residues. V gave up 8 bases and J gave up 5 bases; unmatched junction bases: 11. Germline V CDR1 and CDR2: MNHNS, SASEGT. The CDR3 sequence: CASCSGGPRETQYF. The CDR3 coding sequence is TGTGCCAGCTGTTCAGGGGGTCCACGGGAGACCCAGTACTTC.

This chain connects TRBV6-1 to TRBJ1-5; TRBD1 is a possible D gene (5 bases). Germline CDR1 reads MNHNS; CDR2 reads SASEGT. V was cut by 7 bases and J by 2 bases, with 15 bases left in between. This CDR3 is built from 15 residues. The DNA for the CDR3 is TGTGCCAGCACCCCAGGGTGGGCGGGCAATCAGCCCCAGCATTTT. Protein: CASTPGWAGNQPQHF.

The chain joins TRBV20-1 to TRBJ2-7, with TRBD2 matching over 8 bases. The CDR3 consists of 11 residues. V was pared by 8 bases and J by 9 bases, with 9 bases of the junction left unmatched. From germline, CDR1 is DFQATT and CDR2 SNEGSKA (reference sequence). This CDR3 is CSSGGKIGQYF. The DNA of the CDR3 is TGCAGTAGCGGGGGAAAAATCGGGCAGTACTTC.

The chain combines TRBV4-1 with TRBJ2-7; 10 nucleotides line up with TRBD1. The germline gives CDR1 MGHRA, CDR2 YSYEKL. V dropped 3 bases and J dropped 2; count of bases not matched to a gene: 10. The CDR3 is 17 residues long. The CDR3 DNA reads as TGCGCCAGCAGCCATCGCAGGGGGGGACAGGGGACCTACGAGCAGTACTTC. It encodes CASSHRRGGQGTYEQYF.

The CDR3 DNA follows: TGTGCCAGCAGTCGACTAGCGGGCAATGAGCAGTTCTTC. Its protein is CASSRLAGNEQFF. This chain links TRBV27 with TRBJ2-1, with TRBD2 identical over 10 bases. The CDR3 is made up of 13 amino acids. From germline, CDR1 is MNHEY and CDR2 SMNVEV (reference sequence). The trim removed 5 bases at V and 6 bases at J, leaving 1 base unmatched.

This rearrangement joins TRBV28 to TRBJ2-2; 14 bases map to TRBD2. CDR1 MDHEN and CDR2 SYDVKM come from the germline V gene. V shed 3 bases, J shed 6 bases, and the junction held 12 bases outside the gene matches. This CDR3 is built from 19 residues. Here the CDR3 reads CASSLSGLAGVYGAGELFF. DNA of the CDR3: TGTGCCAGCAGTTTGTCGGGACTAGCGGGGGTTTACGGGGCCGGGGAGCTGTTTTTT.

This clone was counted between two and nine times. This chain uses TRBV2 with TRBJ1-1; D is unclear. The CDR3 totals 14 residues. Per the germline V gene, CDR1 is SNHLY and CDR2 is FYNNEI. Trimming pared 8 bases from V and 4 bases from J, leaving 17 bases between. In DNA form, the CDR3 reads TGTGCCAGCTCCCCCGCGATAGGAGGCACTGAAGCTTTCTTT. It codes for CASSPAIGGTEAFF.

The rearrangement links TRBV9 to TRBJ1-3; 7 nucleotides line up with TRBD1. Germline-derived CDR1 and CDR2 are SGDLS and YYNGEE. The V and J ends lost 3 bases and 8 bases, in that order; junction bases with no gene match: 8. This CDR3 is built from 14 residues. The CDR3 nucleotides are TGTGCCAGCAGCGCCACGGACAGGTCATACACCATATATTTT. Its protein product is CASSATDRSYTIYF. The variable domain in full, completed from reference TRBV9 and TRBJ1-3, reads DSGVTQTPKHLITATGQRVTLRCSPRSGDLSVYWYQQSLDQGLQFLIQYYNGEERAKGNILERFSAQQFPDLHSELNLSSLELGDSALYFCASSATDRSYTIYFGEGSWLTVV.

This clone was seen a handful of times. J is TRBJ2-1 and V is TRBV4-3; 9 bases are a match to TRBD1. Trimming at V came to 1 base and at J to 6 bases, leaving 10 bases not matched to a gene. CDR3 length: 17 residues. Germline assignment: CDR1 LGHNA and CDR2 YSLEER. The CDR3 sequence: CASSQVAPGQGGNEQFF. The CDR3 region has the DNA TGCGCCAGCAGCCAAGTCGCCCCGGGACAGGGTGGCAATGAGCAGTTCTTC.

The genes are TRBV5-1 and TRBJ2-5, with TRBD2 matching over 9 bases. V lost 0 bases, J lost 5 bases, and 5 bases stayed unmatched. The germline gives CDR1 SGHRS, CDR2 YFSETQ. The CDR3 is 15 amino acids. For the CDR3, the DNA is TGCGCCAGCAGCTTGGGGTCTAGCGGGGTTGAGACCCAGTACTTC. Encoded protein: CASSLGSSGVETQYF.

This chain links TRBV5-1 with TRBJ2-5, with TRBD1 as a possible D gene (5 bases). Germline V gene data show CDR1 as SGHRS and CDR2 as YFSETQ. Trimming cost V 4 bases and J 4 bases, with 11 bases left between them. CDR3 size: 13 residues. CDR3 amino acids: CASSIRGRETQYF. The DNA for the CDR3 is TGCGCCAGCAGCATAAGGGGCCGAGAGACCCAGTACTTC.

This clone occurred a few times. This chain links TRBV18 with TRBJ1-6; 8 bases map to TRBD1. From germline, CDR1 is KGHSH and CDR2 LQKENI. This CDR3 has 13 amino acids. V dropped 3 bases and J dropped 15; count of bases not matched to a gene: 7. CDR3 in DNA: TGTGCCAGCTCACCGGAGGGACAGGCCGTCCTCCACTTT. The encoded protein is CASSPEGQAVLHF.

The chain couples TRBV27 to TRBJ2-5, with 8 bases lining up with TRBD1. J lost 8 bases, V lost 4 bases, and 3 bases had no gene match. Germline V gives CDR1 MNHEY, CDR2 SMNVEV (reference sequence). There are 12 residues in the CDR3. CDR3 region: CASSSTGGTQYF. Here the CDR3 DNA reads TGTGCCAGCAGTTCTACAGGGGGTACCCAGTACTTC.

The chain employs TRBV5-1 and TRBJ1-2, with a weak D call TRBD1 (5 bases). The CDR3 length is 14 residues. V lost 0 bases to trimming and J lost 7 bases, with 13 bases between them. CDR1 SGHRS and CDR2 YFSETQ come from the germline V gene. CDR3 sequence (DNA): TGCGCCAGCAGCTTGGTCCAGGGATTTGGTGGCTACACCTTC. Translating it yields CASSLVQGFGGYTF.

V gene TRBV25-1 combines with J gene TRBJ2-3; D perhaps matches TRBD1 (6 bases). Trimming removed 4 bases from V and 2 bases from J, with 7 bases in between. In germline, CDR1 is MGHDK, CDR2 SYGVNS. The length of the CDR3 is 13 residues. In nucleotides, the CDR3 is TGTGCCAGCAGTGGGGACAACACAGATACGCAGTATTTT. Protein sequence: CASSGDNTDTQYF.

The genes are TRBV2 and TRBJ2-5; TRBD1 matches at 11 bases. The CDR3 length is 15 residues. Trimming removed 7 bases from V and 4 bases from J; junction bases left unmatched: 8. Germline CDR1 reads SNHLY; CDR2 reads FYNNEI. CDR3 in amino acids: CASNRGQGAGETQYF. As DNA, the CDR3 is TGTGCCAGCAACCGAGGACAGGGGGCAGGAGAGACCCAGTACTTC. The whole variable domain, remainder taken from reference TRBV2 and TRBJ2-5, is EPEVTQTPSHQVTQMGQEVILRCVPISNHLYFYWYRQILGQKVEFLVSFYNNEISEKSEIFDDQFSVERPDGSNFTLKIRSTKLEDSAMYFCASNRGQGAGETQYFGPGTRLLVL.

The V gene is TRBV11-2, the J gene TRBJ2-5, with TRBD2 matching over 8 bases. Germline values: CDR1 SGHAT, CDR2 FQNNGV. Unmatched junction bases numbered 15, after V lost 5 bases and J lost 1 base. This CDR3 is 18 amino acids long. The CDR3 region is CASSDPPPLAGPQETQYF. In nucleotides, the CDR3 is TGTGCCAGCAGCGACCCACCCCCATTAGCGGGGCCCCAAGAGACCCAGTACTTC.

This clone was detected only a few times. The chain recombines TRBV15 with TRBJ2-1; 13 bases align to TRBD2. Trimming cost V 7 bases and J 5 bases; bases outside gene matches: 5. This CDR3 has 15 amino acids. Germline lookup yields CDR1 LNHNV and CDR2 YYDKDF (reference sequence). CDR3 region: CATTRTSGGNNEQFF. The CDR3 DNA reads as TGTGCCACCACCCGGACTAGCGGGGGAAACAATGAGCAGTTCTTC.

The chain carries TRBV5-1 and TRBJ1-4; tentative D call: TRBD1 (6 bases). V lost 4 bases and J lost 2, with 9 bases in between. This CDR3 region has 14 residues. CDR1 is SGHRS and CDR2 is YFSETQ in the germline V gene. CDR3 nucleotide sequence: TGCGCCAGCAGCCCGGACAGTACTAATGAAAAACTGTTTTTT. Its protein is CASSPDSTNEKLFF.